One and the same sample provided the 30 T cell receptor beta chains below, sequenced in a study of PD-1 blockade in classical Hodgkin lymphoma. The data were produced by immunoSEQ multiplex PCR, yet TCRdb's version contains in-frame clones alone and is incomplete. Of about 96,000 clones detected, 85% to 95% appear once; the ten largest clones hold less than 2%. Regarding time point: cycle 4 day 1 (C4D1), after less than seven weeks of nivolumab. Brentuximab vedotin exposure varied, and every patient relapsed after autologous stem cell transplantation. This specimen was peripheral blood mononuclear cells (PBMCs), taken before the fourth cycle of nivolumab. These receptors all stem from a human donor with classical Hodgkin lymphoma.

The chain is built from TRBV5-1 and TRBJ1-1; D may be TRBD1 (6 bases). This CDR3 has 15 amino acids. The V end was cut by 0 bases, the J end by 4 bases, with 13 bases between. Looked up from germline, CDR1 is SGHRS and CDR2 is YFSETQ. The CDR3 DNA sequence: TGCGCCAGCAGCTTGGGAGGGGGGGAAGGCACTGAAGCTTTCTTT. Amino acid sequence: CASSLGGGEGTEAFF.

The rearrangement joins TRBV30 to TRBJ1-1; TRBD1 matches 7 bases. The CDR3 covers 12 residues. Germline V CDR1 and CDR2: GTSNPN, SVGIG (reference sequence). V dropped 4 bases and J dropped 8; count of bases not matched to a gene: 7. CDR3 sequence reads: CAWKAGGEEAFF. The CDR3 nucleotides read TGTGCCTGGAAGGCAGGGGGGGAAGAAGCTTTCTTT.

This chain uses TRBV6-5 with TRBJ2-7, with a weak D call TRBD2 (6 bases). V was clipped by 6 bases and J by 4 bases, with 19 bases between them. CDR3 length: 15 amino acids. Germline V gene lookup returns CDR1 MNHEY and CDR2 SVGAGI. This chain's CDR3 is CASRGNRGIGYEQYF. The CDR3 nucleotides are TGTGCCAGCAGGGGGAACCGGGGGATCGGTTACGAGCAGTACTTC.

The rearrangement links TRBV6-1 to TRBJ2-1; perhaps TRBD2 as D (6 bases). The CDR3 consists of 15 residues. Germline CDR1 and CDR2: MNHNS and SASEGT. Trimming left V 6 bases short and J 2 bases short, with 14 bases between. Here the CDR3 reads CASRMGLSPYNEQFF. The CDR3 coding sequence is TGTGCCAGCAGGATGGGACTGTCCCCCTACAATGAGCAGTTCTTC.

This chain connects TRBV7-8 to TRBJ1-1; 7 bases are a match to TRBD1. V shed 5 bases, J shed 3 bases, and the junction held 6 bases outside the gene matches. Germline CDR1 SGHVS, CDR2 FQNEAQ. CDR3 length equals 14 residues. The CDR3 nucleotides read TGTGCCAGCAGCCCCGGGACAGCGGACACTGAAGCTTTCTTT. Protein sequence: CASSPGTADTEAFF.

The chain has TRBV10-3 and TRBJ2-3, with a tentative D call TRBD2 (6 bases). The CDR3 length is 12 residues. V shed 0 bases and J shed 11 bases, with 9 bases lying between them. From germline, CDR1 is ENHRY and CDR2 SYGVKD. CDR3 protein: CAISESGGKQYF. The CDR3 DNA reads as TGTGCCATCAGTGAGTCGGGGGGAAAGCAGTATTTT.

The chain recombines TRBV25-1 with TRBJ1-2; unclear D gene. This CDR3 contains 14 residues. The germline gives CDR1 MGHDK, CDR2 SYGVNS. V dropped 3 bases and J dropped 4 bases, with 12 bases sitting between them. This CDR3 reads CASSDTHPGYGYTF. DNA of the CDR3: TGTGCCAGCAGTGACACCCACCCCGGCTATGGCTACACCTTC.

CDR3 DNA sequence: TGTGCCAGCAGCCCTTGGGTTGCAGATACGCAGTATTTT. It translates to CASSPWVADTQYF. The rearrangement uses TRBV7-6 and TRBJ2-3; D unclear. Germline-derived CDR1 and CDR2 are SGHVS and FNYEAQ. V lost 5 bases, J lost 4 bases, and 10 bases lay in between. The CDR3 runs 13 residues.

The chain carries TRBV5-1 and TRBJ2-1; D gene uncertain. CDR3 size: 15 residues. The V gene lost 2 bases and the J gene lost 7 bases, with 16 bases spanning the gap. The germline CDR1 and CDR2 sequences are SGHRS and YFSETQ. This chain's CDR3 is CASSFYDPDLNEQFF. In DNA, the CDR3 is TGCGCCAGCAGCTTCTATGACCCAGACTTAAATGAGCAGTTCTTC.

The chain couples TRBV6-6 to TRBJ2-2, with D uncertain. The CDR3 consists of 13 residues. The V gene's germline CDR1 is MNHNY and CDR2 SVGAGI (reference sequence). With 5 bases removed from V and 0 bases from J, the gap between germline ends came to 4 bases. The CDR3 DNA reads as TGTGCCAGCAGTGGTGCGAACACCGGGGAGCTGTTTTTT. Its translation is CASSGANTGELFF.

The rearrangement uses TRBV30 and TRBJ1-3, with D unresolved. The CDR3 has 15 amino acids. Germline loops: CDR1 GTSNPN, CDR2 SVGIG (reference sequence). The V and J ends lost 2 bases and 2 bases respectively, with 13 bases between them. DNA for the CDR3: TGTGCCTGGAGTCGGGCGGGGTTGGCTGGAAACACCATATATTTT. Residues: CAWSRAGLAGNTIYF.

The gene calls are TRBV28 and TRBJ2-7; no reliable D call. Germline assignment: CDR1 MDHEN and CDR2 SYDVKM. Trimming took off 3 bases at V and 3 bases at J, with 15 bases between the two ends. The CDR3 consists of 15 residues. The CDR3 sequence: CASSFWSDLSYEQYF. CDR3 bases: TGTGCCAGCAGTTTTTGGTCAGACTTGAGCTACGAGCAGTACTTC.

The CDR3 DNA sequence: TGTGCCAGCACCAACCGACAGGGGACGAACACTGAAGCTTTCTTT. As protein: CASTNRQGTNTEAFF. The chain employs TRBV7-9 and TRBJ1-1, with 8 bases aligning to TRBD1. Trimming cost V 7 bases and J 1 base; bases outside gene matches: 8. Germline values: CDR1 SEHNR, CDR2 FQNEAQ (reference sequence). The CDR3 has 15 amino acids.

The chain couples TRBV5-1 to TRBJ2-1; D is unclear. The ends were cut back, 4 bases at V and 7 bases at J, with 9 bases in the middle. The germline V gene has CDR1 SGHRS and CDR2 YFSETQ. This CDR3 is 12 amino acids long. CDR3 region: CASSPTVNEQFF. The CDR3, as DNA: TGCGCCAGCAGCCCGACCGTTAATGAGCAGTTCTTC.

V is TRBV5-1 and J is TRBJ1-1, with D possibly TRBD1 on 5 matching bases. Trimming left V 1 base short and J 6 bases short, with 13 bases between. Looked up from germline, CDR1 is SGHRS and CDR2 is YFSETQ. This CDR3 has 14 residues. The CDR3 spells CASSLSPGMAEAFF. In nucleotides, the CDR3 is TGCGCCAGCAGCTTGTCTCCAGGGATGGCTGAAGCTTTCTTT. Filled out from reference TRBV5-1 and TRBJ1-1, the complete variable domain reads KAGVTQTPRYLIKTRGQQVTLSCSPISGHRSVSWYQQTPGQGLQFLFEYFSETQRNKGNFPGRFSGRQFSNSRSEMNVSTLELGDSALYLCASSLSPGMAEAFFGQGTRLTVV.

The chain joins TRBV7-3 to TRBJ1-1; tentatively, D is TRBD1 (5 bases). This CDR3 comprises 13 residues. Per the germline V gene, CDR1 is SGHTA and CDR2 is FQGTGA. The V end lost 6 bases, the J end lost 1 base, and 9 bases lay between the germline ends. In DNA form, the CDR3 reads TGTGCCAGCAGTTCAGACAGGAACACTGAAGCTTTCTTT. Its translation is CASSSDRNTEAFF.

This chain connects TRBV11-2 to TRBJ2-6; 11 nucleotides line up with TRBD2. V lost 5 bases and J lost 0; bases outside the gene matches: 6. This CDR3 is 18 amino acids long. Germline V gene sequence: CDR1 SGHAT, CDR2 FQNNGV. The CDR3 spells CASSPGTSGLSGANVLTF. The CDR3 nucleotides read TGTGCCAGCAGCCCTGGGACTAGCGGTCTCTCTGGGGCCAACGTCCTGACTTTC.

This chain links TRBV2 with TRBJ2-1; D may match TRBD1 or TRBD2 (5 bases each). Germline values: CDR1 SNHLY, CDR2 FYNNEI. CDR3 length: 14 amino acids. The germline V and J ends were trimmed by 0 bases and 2 bases, with 5 bases remaining between them. CDR3 in amino acids: CASSEAGPYNEQFF. The CDR3 DNA reads TGTGCCAGCAGTGAAGCGGGACCCTACAATGAGCAGTTCTTC.

The chain couples TRBV29-1 to TRBJ1-2; D uncertain. The CDR3 sequence is 18 residues long. Germline-derived CDR1 and CDR2 are SQVTM and ANQGSEA. V lost 0 bases, J lost 2 bases, and 22 bases lay in between. CDR3 nucleotides: TGCAGCGTTGAAGAGGTTCTGAGGACCGGAAAAGGGAACTATGGCTACACCTTC. The encoded protein is CSVEEVLRTGKGNYGYTF. Complete variable domain (other parts from reference TRBV29-1 and TRBJ1-2): SAVISQKPSRDICQRGTSLTIQCQVDSQVTMMFWYRQQPGQSLTLIATANQGSEATYESGFVIDKFPISRPNLTFSTLTVSNMSPEDSSIYLCSVEEVLRTGKGNYGYTFGSGTRLTVV.

CDR3 protein: CAWRDNYEQYF. The DNA for the CDR3 is TGTGCCTGGAGGGACAACTACGAGCAGTACTTC. This chain connects TRBV30 to TRBJ2-7; possible D gene TRBD1, 5 bases. V dropped 3 bases and J dropped 3 bases, with 6 bases sitting between them. This CDR3 is built from 11 residues. The germline CDR1 and CDR2 sequences are GTSNPN and SVGIG (reference sequence).

The V call is TRBV5-6, the J call TRBJ1-4; the match to TRBD1 covers 8 bases. The ends lost 1 base at V and 13 bases at J; junction bases unmatched: 12. The CDR3 extends over 15 amino acids. CDR1 is SGHDT and CDR2 is YYEEEE in the germline V gene. CDR3 bases: TGTGCCAGCAGCTTGCCCGGGACAGGCAGGGAGGCACTGTTTTTT. Translating gives CASSLPGTGREALFF. The entire variable domain, with the rest obtained from reference TRBV5-6 and TRBJ1-4, is as follows: DAGVTQSPTHLIKTRGQQVTLRCSPKSGHDTVSWYQQALGQGPQFIFQYYEEEERQRGNFPDRFSGHQFPNYSSELNVNALLLGDSALYLCASSLPGTGREALFFGSGTQLSVL.

The CDR3 bases are TGCGCCAGCAGCTTGGCCGGGAACACAGCCTACGAGCAGTACTTC. This translates into CASSLAGNTAYEQYF. This chain joins TRBV5-1 and TRBJ2-7; TRBD2 is a possible D gene (5 bases). V was shortened by 0 bases and J by 2 bases, with 12 bases between the two germline ends. Germline lookup yields CDR1 SGHRS and CDR2 YFSETQ. The CDR3 is 15 amino acids.

The chain employs TRBV5-1 and TRBJ2-5; the match to TRBD1 covers 10 bases. TRBJ2-7 matches the DNA end more closely, so the J call is doubtful. Germline CDR1 is SGHRS and CDR2 is YFSETQ. This CDR3 comprises 15 residues. The CDR3 bases are TGCGCCAGCAGCGTAACCGGGACAGGGGTATCCGAGCAGTACTTC. Amino acid sequence: CASSVTGTGVSEQYF.

The chain has TRBV19 and TRBJ1-1, with 10 bases lining up with TRBD1. V dropped 5 bases and J dropped 3; count of bases not matched to a gene: 3. The CDR3 length is 14 residues. Germline CDR1 reads LNHDA; CDR2 reads SQIVND (reference sequence). CDR3 in amino acids: CASSRDRGDTEAFF. Written as DNA, the CDR3 is TGTGCCAGTAGTCGGGACAGGGGTGACACTGAAGCTTTCTTT.

In its sample, this clone was seen once. V usage is TRBV4-1 and J usage is TRBJ2-7, with TRBD2 identical over 11 bases. Germline V lookup: CDR1 MGHRA, CDR2 YSYEKL. This CDR3 contains 17 residues. V was clipped by 4 bases and J by 3 bases; unmatched bases: 11. The CDR3 DNA reads TGCGCCAGCAGCCGGGCGGGTGGGACTAGCGGACTCTACGAGCAGTACTTC. It yields the protein CASSRAGGTSGLYEQYF.

The V gene is TRBV30, the J gene TRBJ1-1, with unresolved D. V gave up 2 bases and J gave up 1 base, with 8 bases separating them. In germline, CDR1 is GTSNPN, CDR2 SVGIG (reference sequence). There are 13 residues in the CDR3. CDR3 protein: CAWSRASNTEAFF. The CDR3 DNA reads as TGTGCCTGGAGTCGGGCCTCGAACACTGAAGCTTTCTTT.

This chain links TRBV28 with TRBJ2-3; D not certain. The CDR3 contains 11 residues. CDR1 is MDHEN, CDR2 SYDVKM, per germline. Trimming pared 6 bases from V and 2 bases from J, leaving 3 bases between. The CDR3 sequence: CASRTTDTQYF. CDR3 DNA: TGTGCCAGCAGAACCACAGATACGCAGTATTTT.

This chain uses TRBV7-9 with TRBJ2-5; no firm D call. V was pared by 3 bases and J by 1 base, with 15 bases between. The CDR3 length is 16 residues. Per germline, CDR1 SEHNR and CDR2 FQNEAQ (reference sequence). The CDR3 reads CASSLTGRSIQETQYF. CDR3 bases: TGTGCCAGCAGCTTGACGGGCCGCTCCATCCAAGAGACCCAGTACTTC.

V gene TRBV2 combines with J gene TRBJ2-1; D remains ambiguous. The CDR3 is 13 amino acids. Trimming cost V 4 bases and J 5 bases, with 9 bases left between them. Germline V gene lookup returns CDR1 SNHLY and CDR2 FYNNEI. Here the CDR3 reads CASSVAVNNEQFF. In nucleotides, the CDR3 is TGTGCCAGCAGTGTGGCAGTAAACAATGAGCAGTTCTTC.

The chain is built from TRBV2 and TRBJ2-1, with 10 bases that match TRBD1. Germline assignment: CDR1 SNHLY and CDR2 FYNNEI. The CDR3 covers 12 residues. The V segment lost 3 bases and the J segment 15 bases; nucleotides outside the gene matches: 5. CDR3 amino acids: CASSDVTGGLFF. In nucleotides, the CDR3 is TGTGCCAGCAGTGATGTGACAGGGGGCCTGTTCTTC.